This T cell receptor beta chain was found in a study of response to subunit inactivated influenza vaccine. The CDR3 sequence is 13 residues long. V dropped 1 base and J dropped 6 bases, with 7 bases sitting between them. In this sample, this clonotype turned up many times. Its antigen is not known. TCRdb fed the RT-PCR reads into MiXCR, producing one record per CDR3 protein. The sample yields roughly 500,000 distinct CDR3 sequences, approximately 17% seen once. Study results and limitations: Each seasonal influenza vaccination recruits few new T cells, the authors suggested.

The J gene is TRBJ2-4, the V gene TRBV12-3 or TRBV12-4, with D perhaps TRBD2 (6 bases). This sequence originates from a man aged 45-69 years who received an inactivated influenza vaccine. The sample here was CD4+ T cells sorted from PBMCs, taken 23 months after vaccination. The CDR3 loop reads CASSLGDLNIQYF. The CDR3 DNA is TGTGCCAGCAGTTTAGGGGACTTAAACATTCAGTACTTC.